Listed here are 22 T cell receptor beta chains from one sample, sequenced in a study of cytomegalovirus exposure and HLA in healthy donors. PCR amplification relied on 60 Vbeta primers (plus 13 Jbeta primers). The assay was immunoSEQ multiplex PCR, and TCRdb's table has in-frame clones only and misses some. The sample lists fewer than 150,000 clones; 70% to 80% were seen once. Sequencing input: PBMCs. These receptors originate from a woman aged 35 to 49 in good health and CMV-seropositive.

This clone turned up a few times. The chain employs TRBV6-1 and TRBJ2-5; possible D gene TRBD2, 5 bases. Trimming left V 7 bases short and J 2 bases short, with 17 bases between. Germline CDR1 and CDR2: MNHNS and SASEGT. This CDR3 spans 15 amino acids. In nucleotides, the CDR3 is TGTGCCAGCACCCTAGAGACGAGACTACAAGAGACCCAGTACTTC. This encodes CASTLETRLQETQYF.

J is TRBJ1-1 and V is TRBV7-2; 11 bases align to TRBD1. Per the germline V gene, CDR1 is SGHTA and CDR2 is FQGNSA. V was clipped by 8 bases and J by 4 bases; unmatched bases: 6. This CDR3 comprises 14 residues. The DNA for the CDR3 is TGTGCCAGCCTCTGGGGGACAGGGGGCACTGAAGCTTTCTTT. It is translated as CASLWGTGGTEAFF.

V gene TRBV27 combines with J gene TRBJ1-2; perhaps TRBD1 as D (6 bases). The CDR3 consists of 13 residues. CDR1 and CDR2 (germline): MNHEY, SMNVEV (reference sequence). V lost 7 bases, J lost 3 bases, and 12 bases lay in between. The CDR3 here is CASTREGDYGYTF. DNA for the CDR3: TGTGCCAGCACCCGAGAGGGGGACTATGGCTACACCTTC.

This chain connects TRBV19 to TRBJ1-1; D remains unclear. The CDR3 is made up of 14 amino acids. V was clipped by 8 bases and J by 0 bases, with 13 bases between them. Per germline, CDR1 LNHDA and CDR2 SQIVND (reference sequence). Here the CDR3 reads CASPLARLNTEAFF. CDR3 coding DNA: TGTGCCAGTCCTCTGGCGCGGTTGAACACTGAAGCTTTCTTT. The full variable domain, its missing parts supplied by reference TRBV19 and TRBJ1-1, is DGGITQSPKYLFRKEGQNVTLSCEQNLNHDAMYWYRQDPGQGLRLIYYSQIVNDFQKGDIAEGYSVSREKKESFPLTVTSAQKNPTAFYLCASPLARLNTEAFFGQGTRLTVV.

The chain employs TRBV19 and TRBJ2-1; possibly TRBD1 for D (6 bases). The CDR3 totals 17 residues. The V gene's germline CDR1 is LNHDA and CDR2 SQIVND (reference sequence). Trimming left V 3 bases short and J 0 bases short, with 15 bases between. CDR3 amino acids: CASSIAVGASSYNEQFF. The CDR3 DNA is TGTGCCAGTAGTATTGCCGTGGGGGCGAGCTCCTACAATGAGCAGTTCTTC. Variable domain in full (rest from reference TRBV19 and TRBJ2-1): DGGITQSPKYLFRKEGQNVTLSCEQNLNHDAMYWYRQDPGQGLRLIYYSQIVNDFQKGDIAEGYSVSREKKESFPLTVTSAQKNPTAFYLCASSIAVGASSYNEQFFGPGTRLTVL.

The chain joins TRBV5-6 to TRBJ2-5; tentative D call: TRBD2 (6 bases). The DNA end is a closer match to TRBJ2-7, so the J assignment may be wrong. Germline V gene sequence: CDR1 SGHDT, CDR2 YYEEEE. The CDR3 sequence is 15 residues long. CDR3 coding DNA: TGTGCCAGCAGCGCGGGGACGGGGAGCTCCTACGAGCAGTACTTC. This translates into CASSAGTGSSYEQYF.

The chain carries TRBV30 and TRBJ1-2; D unclear. Looked up from germline, CDR1 is GTSNPN and CDR2 is SVGIG (reference sequence). The ends were cut back, 2 bases at V and 8 bases at J, with 12 bases in the middle. The length of the CDR3 is 12 residues. The CDR3 reads CAWSSTGKGYTF. The CDR3 DNA follows: TGTGCCTGGAGTTCAACGGGGAAGGGCTACACCTTC. The whole variable domain, filled in from reference TRBV30 and TRBJ1-2, reads SQTIHQWPATLVQPVGSPLSLECTVEGTSNPNLYWYRQAAGRGLQLLFYSVGIGQISSEVPQNLSASRPQDRQFILSSKKLLLSDSGFYLCAWSSTGKGYTFGSGTRLTVV.

With respect to this clone: Other DNA variants within this sample encode the same CDR3. The rearrangement joins TRBV7-9 to TRBJ1-6; possibly TRBD1 for D (5 bases). The CDR3 extends over 16 amino acids. Germline V gene data show CDR1 as SEHNR and CDR2 as FQNEAQ (reference sequence). Trimming stripped 1 base from V and 9 bases from J, with 16 bases between. Here the CDR3 reads CASSLVVSSGGSPLHF. In DNA form, the CDR3 reads TGTGCCAGCAGCTTAGTCGTTTCCTCGGGGGGTTCACCCCTCCACTTT.

The rearrangement joins TRBV19 to TRBJ2-5, with TRBD1 matching 9 bases. Germline lookup yields CDR1 LNHDA and CDR2 SQIVND (reference sequence). V gave up 7 bases and J gave up 3 bases; unmatched junction bases: 3. The CDR3 has 13 residues. CDR3 loop: CASMRDREETQYF. The CDR3 DNA is TGTGCCAGTATGCGGGACAGGGAAGAGACCCAGTACTTC.

The CDR3 DNA reads TGTGCCAGCAGCACAAAAGGGAGGGTCCGCTACGAGCAGTACTTC. It yields the protein CASSTKGRVRYEQYF. J is TRBJ2-7 and V is TRBV5-8, with TRBD2 matching 7 bases. V lost 4 bases, J lost 3 bases, and 10 bases stayed unmatched. Germline V CDR1 and CDR2: SGHTS, YDEGEE. The CDR3 is made up of 15 amino acids.

V and J are TRBV30 and TRBJ2-7; D is undetermined. CDR1 GTSNPN and CDR2 SVGIG come from the germline V gene (reference sequence). The CDR3 spans 12 residues. Trimming shortened V by 2 bases and J by 3 bases, and 8 bases separated the two germline ends. CDR3 sequence: CAWSLTGYEQYF. The CDR3 region has the DNA TGTGCCTGGAGTCTAACGGGCTACGAGCAGTACTTC.

This chain uses TRBV29-1 with TRBJ2-3; a possible D gene is TRBD2 (5 bases). The CDR3 contains 14 residues. Germline V gives CDR1 SQVTM, CDR2 ANQGSEA. The V end was cut by 1 base, the J end by 0 bases, with 8 bases between. DNA of the CDR3: TGCAGCGTTGAAGGGACTCCTAGCACAGATACGCAGTATTTT. Translating it yields CSVEGTPSTDTQYF.

This sequence joins TRBV5-1 and TRBJ2-2; TRBD2 aligns across 9 bases. Germline CDR1 is SGHRS and CDR2 is YFSETQ. CDR3 size: 15 residues. J lost 1 base, V lost 5 bases, and 3 bases had no gene match. The CDR3 region is CASRVTSGNTGELFF. In DNA form, the CDR3 reads TGCGCCAGCAGGGTGACTAGCGGGAACACCGGGGAGCTGTTTTTT.

This chain links TRBV25-1 with TRBJ2-7; 8 bases map to TRBD1. Germline CDR1 MGHDK, CDR2 SYGVNS. J was trimmed by 2 bases and V by 4 bases; bases with no gene match: 1. The CDR3 spans 13 residues. The CDR3 protein is CASSGQGTYEQYF. The CDR3 DNA follows: TGTGCCAGCAGTGGACAGGGGACCTACGAGCAGTACTTC.

The sample holds a few counts of this clone. The chain joins TRBV27 to TRBJ2-7; maybe TRBD1 (7 bases). The CDR3 is made up of 15 amino acids. Germline V CDR1 and CDR2: MNHEY, SMNVEV (reference sequence). Trimming shortened V by 5 bases and J by 2 bases, and 16 bases separated the two germline ends. The CDR3 nucleotides read TGTGCCAGCAGTCCGGAGGGGGACAGAGCCTACGAGCAGTACTTC. This sequence encodes CASSPEGDRAYEQYF.

The sample holds one count of this clone. The V call is TRBV7-6, the J call TRBJ1-1, with D perhaps matching TRBD1 (5 bases). Germline assignment: CDR1 SGHVS and CDR2 FNYEAQ. This CDR3 contains 15 residues. V dropped 1 base and J dropped 2 bases, with 11 bases sitting between them. CDR3 coding DNA: TGTGCCAGCAGCTTAGGGCAGGGTCTAAACACTGAAGCTTTCTTT. It translates to CASSLGQGLNTEAFF.

The genes are TRBV5-1 and TRBJ2-3; D gene uncertain. The CDR3 covers 15 residues. Deletions cut 0 bases from V and 1 base from J, with 9 bases between. Germline lookup yields CDR1 SGHRS and CDR2 YFSETQ. CDR3 sequence (DNA): TGCGCCAGCAGCTTGGGGCTAGTTGGCACAGATACGCAGTATTTT. Translated: CASSLGLVGTDTQYF. Drawing the rest from reference TRBV5-1 and TRBJ2-3, the complete variable domain is KAGVTQTPRYLIKTRGQQVTLSCSPISGHRSVSWYQQTPGQGLQFLFEYFSETQRNKGNFPGRFSGRQFSNSRSEMNVSTLELGDSALYLCASSLGLVGTDTQYFGPGTRLTVL.

This clone was recorded only once. The chain couples TRBV6-5 to TRBJ2-7; maybe TRBD2 (5 bases). This CDR3 spans 15 amino acids. V was trimmed by 2 bases and J by 4 bases, leaving 15 bases between them. Germline V gene sequence: CDR1 MNHEY, CDR2 SVGAGI. CDR3 loop: CASSYRRKTGYEQYF. The CDR3 DNA reads TGTGCCAGCAGTTACAGGAGGAAAACGGGGTACGAGCAGTACTTC.

The J gene is TRBJ2-1, the V gene TRBV9; D is perhaps TRBD2 (6 bases). In germline, CDR1 is SGDLS, CDR2 YYNGEE. This CDR3 has 15 residues. V was shortened by 0 bases and J by 5 bases, with 12 bases between the two germline ends. The CDR3 loop is CASSVATSRNNEQFF. CDR3 sequence (DNA): TGTGCCAGCAGCGTAGCTACTAGCAGAAACAATGAGCAGTTCTTC.

CDR3 loop: CASSRDISGNTIYF. The CDR3 nucleotides are TGTGCCAGCAGCCGGGACATCTCTGGAAACACCATATATTTT. The V and J genes are TRBV2 and TRBJ1-3; the D gene is possibly TRBD1 (6 bases). The CDR3 totals 14 residues. CDR1 SNHLY and CDR2 FYNNEI come from the germline V gene. V was trimmed by 6 bases and J by 0 bases, leaving 9 bases between them.

This chain uses TRBV6-5 with TRBJ2-3; the D gene is possibly TRBD2 (5 bases). The germline V gene has CDR1 MNHEY and CDR2 SVGAGI. This CDR3 has 15 residues. Deletions cut 7 bases from V and 6 bases from J, with 20 bases between. The CDR3 reads CASKATGEGVDTQYF. As DNA, the CDR3 is TGTGCCAGCAAAGCGACGGGCGAGGGAGTTGATACGCAGTATTTT.

The chain joins TRBV7-9 to TRBJ1-2; no clear D gene. Trimming took off 1 base at V and 0 bases at J, with 12 bases between the two ends. This CDR3 has 16 residues. Germline V CDR1 and CDR2: SEHNR, FQNEAQ (reference sequence). The chain's CDR3 is CASSLGGPQANYGYTF. CDR3 bases: TGTGCCAGCAGCTTAGGAGGGCCTCAAGCTAACTATGGCTACACCTTC.